Below, one TCR beta chain is given with its context. As originally analysed: Reference gene primers were amplified, and this amplification served to estimate nucleated cell counts. Clones were sequenced by immunoSEQ multiplex PCR, and TCRdb holds only the in-frame ones, with some missing. V and J calls and clone size come straight from that table; D and trimming were deduced from the DNA. This table holds tens of thousands of clones, 70% to 90% found once. The sample originates from a study of blood T cell repertoires in COVID-19. Germline V CDR1 and CDR2: LGHDT, YNNKEL (reference sequence). The CDR3 contains 12 residues. V was pared by 4 bases and J by 5 bases, with 6 bases between.

Sequencing input: peripheral blood. The source is a man in his 60s with COVID-19, enrolled during active disease. V usage is TRBV3-1 (or the pseudogene TRBV3-2) and J usage is TRBJ2-1; D unresolved. The CDR3 region is CASSLPDNEQFF. Written as DNA, the CDR3 is TGTGCCAGCAGCCTACCAGACAATGAGCAGTTCTTC.